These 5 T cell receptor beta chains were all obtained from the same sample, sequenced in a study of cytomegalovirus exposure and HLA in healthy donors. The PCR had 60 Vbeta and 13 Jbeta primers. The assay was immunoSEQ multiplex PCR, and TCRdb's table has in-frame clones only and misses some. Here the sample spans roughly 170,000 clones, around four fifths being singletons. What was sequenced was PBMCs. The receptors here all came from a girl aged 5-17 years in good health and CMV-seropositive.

The CDR3 here is CASSLERAGGSYNEQFF. The CDR3 DNA is TGCGCCAGCAGCTTAGAGCGAGCGGGGGGCTCCTACAATGAGCAGTTCTTC. The chain combines TRBV5-1 with TRBJ2-1; the match to TRBD2 covers 9 bases. This CDR3 has 17 residues. Germline assignment: CDR1 SGHRS and CDR2 YFSETQ. J lost 0 bases, V lost 2 bases, and 6 bases had no gene match.

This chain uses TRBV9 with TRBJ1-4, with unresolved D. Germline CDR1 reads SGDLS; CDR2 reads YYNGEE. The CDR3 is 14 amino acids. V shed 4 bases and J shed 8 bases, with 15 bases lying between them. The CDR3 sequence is CASSPQRSEEKLFF. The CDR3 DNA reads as TGTGCCAGCAGCCCCCAACGGTCCGAGGAAAAACTGTTTTTT.

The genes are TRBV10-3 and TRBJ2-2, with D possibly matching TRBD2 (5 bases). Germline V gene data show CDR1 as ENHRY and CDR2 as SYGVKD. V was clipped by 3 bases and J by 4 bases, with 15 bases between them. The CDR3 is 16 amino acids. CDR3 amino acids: CAISEGNSAGTGELFF. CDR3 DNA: TGTGCCATCAGTGAAGGGAACTCGGCGGGCACCGGGGAGCTGTTTTTT.

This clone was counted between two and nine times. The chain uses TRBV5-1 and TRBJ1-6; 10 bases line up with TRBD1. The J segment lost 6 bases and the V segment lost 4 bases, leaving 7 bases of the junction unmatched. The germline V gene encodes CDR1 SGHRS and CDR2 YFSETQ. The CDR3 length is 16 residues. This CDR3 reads CASSPDGQGGNSPLHF. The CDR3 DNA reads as TGCGCCAGCAGCCCCGACGGACAGGGGGGTAATTCACCCCTCCACTTT. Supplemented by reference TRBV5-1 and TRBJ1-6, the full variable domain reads KAGVTQTPRYLIKTRGQQVTLSCSPISGHRSVSWYQQTPGQGLQFLFEYFSETQRNKGNFPGRFSGRQFSNSRSEMNVSTLELGDSALYLCASSPDGQGGNSPLHFGNGTRLTVT.

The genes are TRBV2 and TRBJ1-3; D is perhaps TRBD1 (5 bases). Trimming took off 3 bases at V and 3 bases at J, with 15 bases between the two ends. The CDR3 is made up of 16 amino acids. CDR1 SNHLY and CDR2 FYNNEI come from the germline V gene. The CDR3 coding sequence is TGTGCCAGCAGTGATGACAGAGCGAGCCTTGGAAACACCATATATTTT. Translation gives CASSDDRASLGNTIYF.